This TCR beta chain appears in the sequencing data of a study of blood T cell repertoires in COVID-19. As for this clone: Its ends do not fully match the called genes, so a read error is possible.

The CDR3 is made up of 14 amino acids. In germline, CDR1 is MDHEN, CDR2 SYDVKM. The repertoire was sequenced with immunoSEQ multiplex PCR; TCRdb's copy has only in-frame clones and lacks some. The sample shows about 250,000 clones, roughly 80% of them seen only once. The receptor comes from a woman aged 60-75 years with active or convalescent COVID-19. Sequencing was carried out using peripheral blood. The chain employs TRBV28 and TRBJ1-5; D gene ambiguous. CDR3 residues: CASRPAFSDQPQHF. The CDR3 region has the DNA TGTGCCAGCAGGCCAGCCTTTAGCGATCAGCCCCAGCATTTT.